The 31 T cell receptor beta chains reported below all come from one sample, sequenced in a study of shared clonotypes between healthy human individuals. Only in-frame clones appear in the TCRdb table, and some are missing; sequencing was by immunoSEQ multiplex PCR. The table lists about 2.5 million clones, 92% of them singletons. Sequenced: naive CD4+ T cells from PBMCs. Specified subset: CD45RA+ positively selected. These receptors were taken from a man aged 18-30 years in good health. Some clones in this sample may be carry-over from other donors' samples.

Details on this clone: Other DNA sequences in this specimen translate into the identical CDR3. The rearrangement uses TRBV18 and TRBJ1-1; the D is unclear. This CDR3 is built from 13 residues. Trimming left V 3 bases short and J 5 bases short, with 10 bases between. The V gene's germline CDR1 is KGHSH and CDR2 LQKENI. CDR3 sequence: CASSPPGSTEAFF. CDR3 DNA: TGTGCCAGCTCACCCCCGGGGAGTACTGAAGCTTTCTTT.

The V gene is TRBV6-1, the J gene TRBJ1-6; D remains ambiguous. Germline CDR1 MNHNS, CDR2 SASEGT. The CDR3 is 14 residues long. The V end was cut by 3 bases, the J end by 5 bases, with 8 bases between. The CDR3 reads CASSDLGDNSPLHF. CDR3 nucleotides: TGTGCCAGCAGTGATCTTGGGGATAATTCACCCCTCCACTTT.

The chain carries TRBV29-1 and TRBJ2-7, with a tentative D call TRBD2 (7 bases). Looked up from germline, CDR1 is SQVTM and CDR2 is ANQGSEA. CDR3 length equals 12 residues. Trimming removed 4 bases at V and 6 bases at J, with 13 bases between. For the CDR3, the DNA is TGCAGCGTTGGAGGAAGGGGGGGCGAGCAGTACTTC. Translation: CSVGGRGGEQYF.

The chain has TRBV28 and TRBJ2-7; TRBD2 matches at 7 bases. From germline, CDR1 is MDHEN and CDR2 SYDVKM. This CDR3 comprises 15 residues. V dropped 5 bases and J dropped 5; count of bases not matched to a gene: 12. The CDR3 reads CASSPRRGRWNEQYF. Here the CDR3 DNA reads TGTGCCAGCAGTCCTCGGCGCGGGAGATGGAACGAGCAGTACTTC.

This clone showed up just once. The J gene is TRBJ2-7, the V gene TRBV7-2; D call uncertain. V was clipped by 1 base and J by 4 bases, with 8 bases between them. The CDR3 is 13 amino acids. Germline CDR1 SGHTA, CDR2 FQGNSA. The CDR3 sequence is CASSLEMAYEQYF. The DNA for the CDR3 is TGTGCCAGCAGCTTAGAAATGGCATACGAGCAGTACTTC.

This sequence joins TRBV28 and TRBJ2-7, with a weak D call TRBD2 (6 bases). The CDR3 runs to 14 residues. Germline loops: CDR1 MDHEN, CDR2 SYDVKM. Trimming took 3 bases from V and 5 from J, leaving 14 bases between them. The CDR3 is CASSLVGGVNEQYF. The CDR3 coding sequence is TGTGCCAGCAGTTTGGTGGGAGGAGTGAACGAGCAGTACTTC.

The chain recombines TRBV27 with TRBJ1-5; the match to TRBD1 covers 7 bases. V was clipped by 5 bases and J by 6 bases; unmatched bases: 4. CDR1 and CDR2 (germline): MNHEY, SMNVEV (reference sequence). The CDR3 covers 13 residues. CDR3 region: CASSRDRVQPQHF. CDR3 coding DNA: TGTGCCAGCAGTCGGGACAGAGTTCAGCCCCAGCATTTT.

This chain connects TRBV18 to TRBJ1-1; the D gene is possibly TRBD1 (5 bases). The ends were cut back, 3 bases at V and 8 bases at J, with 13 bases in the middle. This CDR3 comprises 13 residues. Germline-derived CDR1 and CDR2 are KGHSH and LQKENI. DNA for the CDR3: TGTGCCAGCTCACCGAGTAGAGACAGAGAAGCTTTCTTT. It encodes CASSPSRDREAFF.

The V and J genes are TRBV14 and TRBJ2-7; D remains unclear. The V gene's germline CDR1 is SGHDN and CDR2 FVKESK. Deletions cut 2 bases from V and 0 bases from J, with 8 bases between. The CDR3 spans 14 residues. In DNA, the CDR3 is TGTGCCAGCAGCCAACTAGGTGGCTCCTACGAGCAGTACTTC. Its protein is CASSQLGGSYEQYF.

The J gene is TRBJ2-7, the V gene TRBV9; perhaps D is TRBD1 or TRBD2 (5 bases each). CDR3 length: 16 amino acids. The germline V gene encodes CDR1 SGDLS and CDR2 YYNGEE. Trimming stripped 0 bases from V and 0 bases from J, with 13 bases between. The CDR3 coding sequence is TGTGCCAGCAGCGTAGGAGGGACGGGAAGCTCCTACGAGCAGTACTTC. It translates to CASSVGGTGSSYEQYF.

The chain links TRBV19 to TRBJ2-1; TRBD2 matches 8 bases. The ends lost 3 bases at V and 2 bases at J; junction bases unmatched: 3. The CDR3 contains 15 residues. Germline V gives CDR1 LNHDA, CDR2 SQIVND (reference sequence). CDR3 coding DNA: TGTGCCAGTAGTATTACTAGCGGAACCTACAATGAGCAGTTCTTC. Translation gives CASSITSGTYNEQFF.

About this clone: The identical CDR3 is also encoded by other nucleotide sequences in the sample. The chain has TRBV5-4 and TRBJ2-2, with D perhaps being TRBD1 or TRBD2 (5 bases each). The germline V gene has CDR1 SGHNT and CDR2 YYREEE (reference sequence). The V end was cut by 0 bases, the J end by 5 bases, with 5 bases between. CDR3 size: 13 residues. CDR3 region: CASSLGGTGELFF. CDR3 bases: TGTGCCAGCAGCTTGGGGGGGACCGGGGAGCTGTTTTTT.

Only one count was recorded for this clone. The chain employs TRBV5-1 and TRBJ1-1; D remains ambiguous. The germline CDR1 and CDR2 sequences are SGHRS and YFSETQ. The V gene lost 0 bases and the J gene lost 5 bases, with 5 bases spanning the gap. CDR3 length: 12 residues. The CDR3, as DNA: TGCGCCAGCAGCTTGGATATGACTGAAGCTTTCTTT. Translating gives CASSLDMTEAFF.

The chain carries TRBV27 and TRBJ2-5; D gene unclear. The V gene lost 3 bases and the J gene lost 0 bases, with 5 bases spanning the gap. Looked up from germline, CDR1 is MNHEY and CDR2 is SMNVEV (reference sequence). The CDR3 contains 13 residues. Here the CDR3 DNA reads TGTGCCAGCAGTTTCCTGTACCAAGAGACCCAGTACTTC. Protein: CASSFLYQETQYF.

CDR3 region: CASSILSPREAFF. In DNA, the CDR3 is TGTGCCAGTAGTATTCTTTCACCCAGGGAAGCTTTCTTT. This rearrangement joins TRBV19 to TRBJ1-1; D is unresolved. With 3 bases removed from V and 8 bases from J, the gap between germline ends came to 13 bases. Per the germline V gene, CDR1 is LNHDA and CDR2 is SQIVND (reference sequence). CDR3 length: 13 residues.

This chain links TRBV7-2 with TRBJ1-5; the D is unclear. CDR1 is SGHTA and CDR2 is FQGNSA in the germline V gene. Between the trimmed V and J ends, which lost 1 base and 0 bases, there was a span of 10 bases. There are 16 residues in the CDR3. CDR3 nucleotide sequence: TGTGCCAGCAGCTTAGGGGTGGGGAGTAGCAATCAGCCCCAGCATTTT. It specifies CASSLGVGSSNQPQHF.

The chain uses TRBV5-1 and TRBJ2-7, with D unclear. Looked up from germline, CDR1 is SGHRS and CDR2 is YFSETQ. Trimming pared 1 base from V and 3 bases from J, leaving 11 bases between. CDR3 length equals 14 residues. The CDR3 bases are TGCGCCAGCAGCTTGTCCCAGTCTAACTACGAGCAGTACTTC. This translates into CASSLSQSNYEQYF.

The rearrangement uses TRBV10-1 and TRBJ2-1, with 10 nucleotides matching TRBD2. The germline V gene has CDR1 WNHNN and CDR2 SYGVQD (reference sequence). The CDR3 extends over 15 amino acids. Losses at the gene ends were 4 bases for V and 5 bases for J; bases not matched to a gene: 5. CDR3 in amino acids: CASSARLAGDNEQFF. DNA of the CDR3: TGCGCCAGCAGTGCCCGGCTAGCGGGAGACAATGAGCAGTTCTTC.

The CDR3 protein is CASSEGGAGPQETQYF. CDR3 nucleotides: TGTGCCAGCAGTGAAGGGGGGGCAGGGCCCCAAGAGACCCAGTACTTC. This sequence joins TRBV6-1 and TRBJ2-5, with D possibly called TRBD1 or TRBD2 (6 bases each). V was cut by 1 base and J by 1 base, with 13 bases left in between. Per the germline V gene, CDR1 is MNHNS and CDR2 is SASEGT. CDR3 length: 16 residues.

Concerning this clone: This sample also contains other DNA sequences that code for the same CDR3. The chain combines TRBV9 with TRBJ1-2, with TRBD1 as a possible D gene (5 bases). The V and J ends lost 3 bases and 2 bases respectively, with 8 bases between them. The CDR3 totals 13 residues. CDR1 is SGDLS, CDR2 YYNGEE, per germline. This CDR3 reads CASSEGVNYGYTF. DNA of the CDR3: TGTGCCAGCAGCGAAGGGGTGAACTATGGCTACACCTTC.

The CDR3 DNA sequence: TGCGCCAGCAGCTTTTGGTCTAGCGGGGGTGGTACCGGGGAGCTGTTTTTT. Translated: CASSFWSSGGGTGELFF. This chain joins TRBV5-1 and TRBJ2-2, with TRBD2 matching 10 bases. The trim removed 2 bases at V and 5 bases at J, leaving 9 bases unmatched. The CDR3 length is 17 residues. Germline lookup yields CDR1 SGHRS and CDR2 YFSETQ. Full variable domain (outside the CDR3, taken from reference TRBV5-1 and TRBJ2-2): KAGVTQTPRYLIKTRGQQVTLSCSPISGHRSVSWYQQTPGQGLQFLFEYFSETQRNKGNFPGRFSGRQFSNSRSEMNVSTLELGDSALYLCASSFWSSGGGTGELFFGEGSRLTVL.

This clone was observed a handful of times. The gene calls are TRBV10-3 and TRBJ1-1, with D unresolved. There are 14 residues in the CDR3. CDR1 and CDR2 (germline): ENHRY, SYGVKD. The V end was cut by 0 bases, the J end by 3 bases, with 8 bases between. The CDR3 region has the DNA TGTGCCATCAGTGAGTCAGATAGGGACACTGAAGCTTTCTTT. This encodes CAISESDRDTEAFF.

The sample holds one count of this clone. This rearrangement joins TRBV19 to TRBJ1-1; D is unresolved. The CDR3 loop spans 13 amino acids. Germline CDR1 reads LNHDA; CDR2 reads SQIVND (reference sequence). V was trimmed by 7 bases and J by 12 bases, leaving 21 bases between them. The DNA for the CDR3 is TGTGCCAGTATCCCAAACACCGGGCCTCGTCCTTTCTTT. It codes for CASIPNTGPRPFF.

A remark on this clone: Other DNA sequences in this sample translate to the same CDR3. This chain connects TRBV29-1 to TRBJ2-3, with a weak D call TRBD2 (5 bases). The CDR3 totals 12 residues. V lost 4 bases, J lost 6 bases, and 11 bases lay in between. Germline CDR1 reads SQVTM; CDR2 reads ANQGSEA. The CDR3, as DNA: TGCAGCGTTGTCGGACCGGGGGATACGCAGTATTTT. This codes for CSVVGPGDTQYF.

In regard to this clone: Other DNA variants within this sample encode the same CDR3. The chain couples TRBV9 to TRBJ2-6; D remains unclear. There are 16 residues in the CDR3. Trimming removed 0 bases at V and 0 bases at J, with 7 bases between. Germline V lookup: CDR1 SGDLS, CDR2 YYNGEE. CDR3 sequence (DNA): TGTGCCAGCAGCGTAGGAGTCGGCTCTGGGGCCAACGTCCTGACTTTC. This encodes CASSVGVGSGANVLTF. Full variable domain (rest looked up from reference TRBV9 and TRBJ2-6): DSGVTQTPKHLITATGQRVTLRCSPRSGDLSVYWYQQSLDQGLQFLIQYYNGEERAKGNILERFSAQQFPDLHSELNLSSLELGDSALYFCASSVGVGSGANVLTFGAGSRLTVL.

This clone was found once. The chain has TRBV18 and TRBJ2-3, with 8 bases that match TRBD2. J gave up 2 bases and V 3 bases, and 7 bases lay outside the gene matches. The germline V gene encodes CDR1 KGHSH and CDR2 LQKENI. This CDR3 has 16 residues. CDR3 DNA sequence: TGTGCCAGCTCACCTCAAATAGCGGGACACACAGATACGCAGTATTTT. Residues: CASSPQIAGHTDTQYF.

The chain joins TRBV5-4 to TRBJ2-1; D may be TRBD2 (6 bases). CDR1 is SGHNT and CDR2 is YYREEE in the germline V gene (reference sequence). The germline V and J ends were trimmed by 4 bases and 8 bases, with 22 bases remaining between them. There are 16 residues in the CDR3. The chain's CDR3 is CASSDRKQGGGHEQFF. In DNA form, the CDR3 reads TGTGCCAGCAGCGACCGGAAGCAGGGAGGTGGCCATGAGCAGTTCTTC.

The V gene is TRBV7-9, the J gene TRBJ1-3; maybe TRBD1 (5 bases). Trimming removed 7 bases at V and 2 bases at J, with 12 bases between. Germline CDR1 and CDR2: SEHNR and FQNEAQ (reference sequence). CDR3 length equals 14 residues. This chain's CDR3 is CASIRQSPGNTIYF. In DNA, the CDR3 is TGTGCCAGCATCCGACAGAGCCCTGGAAACACCATATATTTT. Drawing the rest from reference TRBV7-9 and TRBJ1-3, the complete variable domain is DTGVSQNPRHKITKRGQNVTFRCDPISEHNRLYWYRQTLGQGPEFLTYFQNEAQLEKSRLLSDRFSAERPKGSFSTLEIQRTEQGDSAMYLCASIRQSPGNTIYFGEGSWLTVV.

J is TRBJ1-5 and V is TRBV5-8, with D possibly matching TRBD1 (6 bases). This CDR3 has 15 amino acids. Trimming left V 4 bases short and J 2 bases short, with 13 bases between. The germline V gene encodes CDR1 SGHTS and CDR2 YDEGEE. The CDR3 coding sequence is TGTGCCAGCAGCCGTCACAGGGCGGGCAATCAGCCCCAGCATTTT. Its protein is CASSRHRAGNQPQHF.

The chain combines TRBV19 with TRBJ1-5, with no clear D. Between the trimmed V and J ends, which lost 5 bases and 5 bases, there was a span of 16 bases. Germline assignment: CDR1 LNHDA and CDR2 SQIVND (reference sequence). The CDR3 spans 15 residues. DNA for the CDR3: TGTGCCAGTAGTGCCTTGGGCCTCAGCTATCAGCCCCAGCATTTT. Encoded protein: CASSALGLSYQPQHF.

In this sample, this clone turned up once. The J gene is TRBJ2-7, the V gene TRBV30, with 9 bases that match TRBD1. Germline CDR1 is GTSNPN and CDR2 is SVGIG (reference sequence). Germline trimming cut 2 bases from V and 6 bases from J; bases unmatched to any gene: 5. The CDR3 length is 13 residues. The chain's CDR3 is CAWSRDRGGEQYF. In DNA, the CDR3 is TGTGCCTGGAGTAGAGACAGGGGGGGCGAGCAGTACTTC.